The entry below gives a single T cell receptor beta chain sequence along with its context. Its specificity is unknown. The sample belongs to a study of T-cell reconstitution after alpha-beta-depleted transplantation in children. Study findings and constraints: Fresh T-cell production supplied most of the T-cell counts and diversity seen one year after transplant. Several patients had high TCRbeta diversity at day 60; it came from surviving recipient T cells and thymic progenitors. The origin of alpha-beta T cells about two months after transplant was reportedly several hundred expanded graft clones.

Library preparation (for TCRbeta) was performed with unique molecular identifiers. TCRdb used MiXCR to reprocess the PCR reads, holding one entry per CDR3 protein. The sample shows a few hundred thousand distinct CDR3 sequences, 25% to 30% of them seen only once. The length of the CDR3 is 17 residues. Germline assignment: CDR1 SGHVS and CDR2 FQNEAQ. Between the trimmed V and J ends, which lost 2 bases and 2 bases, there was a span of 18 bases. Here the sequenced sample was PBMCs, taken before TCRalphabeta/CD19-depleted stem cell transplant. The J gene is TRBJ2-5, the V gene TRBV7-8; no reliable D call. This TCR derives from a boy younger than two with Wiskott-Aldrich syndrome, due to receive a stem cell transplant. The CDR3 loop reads CASSLRQGEGGQETQYF. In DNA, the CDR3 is TGTGCCAGCAGCTTACGGCAAGGAGAAGGTGGACAAGAGACCCAGTACTTC.